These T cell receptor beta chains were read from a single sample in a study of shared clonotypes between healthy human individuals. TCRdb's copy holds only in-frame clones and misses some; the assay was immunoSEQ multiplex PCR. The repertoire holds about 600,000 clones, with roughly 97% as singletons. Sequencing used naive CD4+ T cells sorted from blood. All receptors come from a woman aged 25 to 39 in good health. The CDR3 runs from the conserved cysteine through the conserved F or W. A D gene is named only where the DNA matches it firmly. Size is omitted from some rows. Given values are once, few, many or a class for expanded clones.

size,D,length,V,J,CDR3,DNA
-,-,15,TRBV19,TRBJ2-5,CASSPRGGRQETQYF,TGTGCCAGTAGCCCCCGGGGTGGGAGGCAGGAGACCCAGTACTTC
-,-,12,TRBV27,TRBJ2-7,CASSSQGSEQYF,TGTGCCAGCAGTTCTCAGGGTTCCGAGCAGTACTTC
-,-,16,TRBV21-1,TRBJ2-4,CASSKVGGSGGNIQYF,TGTGCCAGCAGCAAAGTAGGAGGGTCAGGGGGCAACATTCAGTACTTC
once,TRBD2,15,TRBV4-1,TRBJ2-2,CASSRGLALPGELFF,TGCGCCAGCAGCCGAGGACTAGCTCTCCCCGGGGAGCTGTTTTTT
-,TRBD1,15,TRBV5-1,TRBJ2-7,CASSPRDSGFYEQYF,TGCGCCAGCAGCCCCAGGGACAGCGGATTCTACGAGCAGTACTTC
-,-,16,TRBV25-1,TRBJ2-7,CASSENRASASYEQYF,TGTGCCAGCAGTGAAAATAGAGCTAGCGCGTCCTACGAGCAGTACTTC
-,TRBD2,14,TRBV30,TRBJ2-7,CAWSSGIISYEQYF,TGTGCCTGGTCCAGCGGGATAATCTCCTACGAGCAGTACTTC
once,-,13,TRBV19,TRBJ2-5,CASSSMGRETQYF,TGTGCCAGTAGTAGCATGGGTCGGGAGACCCAGTACTTC
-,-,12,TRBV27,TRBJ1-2,CASSFRDNGYTF,TGTGCCAGCAGTTTCCGTGACAATGGCTACACCTTC
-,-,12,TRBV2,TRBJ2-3,CATRQSTDTQYF,TGTGCCACCCGACAGAGCACAGATACGCAGTATTTT
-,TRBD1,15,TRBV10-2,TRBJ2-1,CASSEVWDSFYEQFF,TGCGCCAGCAGTGAGGTGTGGGACAGCTTCTATGAGCAGTTCTTC
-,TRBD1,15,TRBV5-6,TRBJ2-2,CASSQGGVDTGELFF,TGTGCCAGCAGTCAAGGGGGCGTAGACACCGGGGAGCTGTTTTTT
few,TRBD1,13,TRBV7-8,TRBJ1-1,CASSARQGTEAFF,TGTGCCAGCAGCGCACGACAGGGTACTGAAGCTTTCTTT
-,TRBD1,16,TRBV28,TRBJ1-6,CASSSPGQGNNSPLHF,TGTGCCAGCAGTTCTCCGGGACAGGGCAATAATTCACCCCTCCACTTT
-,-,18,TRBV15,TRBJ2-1,CATSRGFGPGSSYNEQFF,-
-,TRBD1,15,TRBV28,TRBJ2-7,CASSSRTGASYEQYF,TGTGCCAGCAGTTCCCGGACAGGGGCTTCCTACGAGCAGTACTTC
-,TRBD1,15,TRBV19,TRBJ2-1,CASRPGTGSYNEQFF,TGTGCCAGTAGACCCGGGACAGGGTCCTACAATGAGCAGTTCTTC
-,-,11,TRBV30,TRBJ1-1,CAWSEQGEAFF,TGTGCCTGGAGTGAACAGGGTGAAGCTTTCTTT
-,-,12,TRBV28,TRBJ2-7,CASSLNGVEQYF,TGTGCCAGCAGTTTAAACGGTGTCGAGCAGTACTTC
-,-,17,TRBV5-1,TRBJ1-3,CASSLGARSVSGNTIYF,TGCGCCAGCAGCTTGGGAGCCCGCAGCGTCTCTGGAAACACCATATATTTT
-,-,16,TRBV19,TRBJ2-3,CASSIRRQRGADTQYF,TGTGCCAGTAGTATTAGGCGCCAAAGAGGGGCAGATACGCAGTATTTT
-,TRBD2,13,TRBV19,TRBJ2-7,CASSRTSSYEQYF,TGTGCCAGTAGTAGGACTAGTTCCTACGAGCAGTACTTC
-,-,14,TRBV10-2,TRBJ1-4,CASSDRTTNEKLFF,TGCGCCAGCAGTGACCGAACAACTAATGAAAAACTGTTTTTT
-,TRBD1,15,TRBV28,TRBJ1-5,CASSETGTGGQPQHF,TGTGCCAGCAGCGAGACCGGGACAGGGGGTCAGCCCCAGCATTTT
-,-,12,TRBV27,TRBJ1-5,CASGSPGQPQHF,TGTGCCAGCGGTAGTCCGGGCCAGCCCCAGCATTTT
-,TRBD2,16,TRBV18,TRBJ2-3,CASSPNKAGYTDTQYF,TGTGCCAGCTCACCAAATAAAGCGGGATACACAGATACGCAGTATTTT